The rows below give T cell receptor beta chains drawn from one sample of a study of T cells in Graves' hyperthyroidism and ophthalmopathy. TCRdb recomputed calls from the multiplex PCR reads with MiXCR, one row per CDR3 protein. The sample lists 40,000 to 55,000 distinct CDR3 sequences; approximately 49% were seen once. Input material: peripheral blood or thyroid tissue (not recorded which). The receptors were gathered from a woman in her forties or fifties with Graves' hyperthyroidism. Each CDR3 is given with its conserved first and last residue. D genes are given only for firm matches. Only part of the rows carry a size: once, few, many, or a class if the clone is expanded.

CDR3aa: CSAGRTSGRAYEQYF
CDR3nt: TGCAGTGCCGGCCGGACTAGCGGGAGGGCCTACGAGCAGTACTTC
abundance: many
v_gene: TRBV20-1
d_gene: TRBD2
j_gene: TRBJ2-7

CDR3aa: CASRLAGIFTDTQYF
CDR3nt: TGTGCCAGCAGACTAGCGGGGATTTTCACAGATACGCAGTATTTT
abundance: many
v_gene: TRBV7-8
d_gene: TRBD2
j_gene: TRBJ2-3

CDR3aa: CSARDRRAAFF
CDR3nt: TGCAGTGCTAGAGATCGGAGGGCGGCTTTCTTT
abundance: medium-sized
v_gene: TRBV20-1
d_gene: .
j_gene: TRBJ1-1

CDR3aa: CASRQETQYF
CDR3nt: TGTGCCAGCAGGCAAGAGACCCAGTACTTC
abundance: .
v_gene: TRBV2
d_gene: .
j_gene: TRBJ2-5

CDR3aa: CSVHRDTSYEQYF
CDR3nt: TGCAGTGTCCACAGGGACACCAGCTACGAACAGTACTTC
abundance: .
v_gene: TRBV20-1
d_gene: .
j_gene: TRBJ2-7

CDR3aa: CASSSSMEQYF
CDR3nt: TGTGCCAGCAGCTCCTCTATGGAGCAGTACTTC
abundance: many
v_gene: TRBV7-9
d_gene: .
j_gene: TRBJ2-7

CDR3aa: CSVATWTGFPETQYF
CDR3nt: TGCAGCGTTGCGACCTGGACAGGGTTTCCAGAGACCCAGTACTTC
abundance: .
v_gene: TRBV29-1
d_gene: TRBD1
j_gene: TRBJ2-5

CDR3aa: CASHTSPLNTEAFF
CDR3nt: TGTGCCAGCCACACCTCACCCTTGAACACTGAAGCTTTCTTT
abundance: many
v_gene: TRBV6-6
d_gene: .
j_gene: TRBJ1-1

CDR3aa: CSARGQGSNQPQYF
CDR3nt: TGCAGTGCTAGAGGACAGGGCAGCAATCAGCCCCAGTACTTC
abundance: .
v_gene: TRBV20-1
d_gene: TRBD1
j_gene: TRBJ2-5

CDR3aa: CAIRAAGTFYGYTF
CDR3nt: TGTGCCATCAGGGCCGCAGGGACTTTCTATGGCTACACCTTC
abundance: .
v_gene: TRBV10-3
d_gene: .
j_gene: TRBJ1-2

CDR3aa: CASSTRGQDVNEQFF
CDR3nt: TGTGCCAGCAGTACTAGGGGTCAAGATGTAAATGAGCAGTTCTTC
abundance: .
v_gene: TRBV11-1
d_gene: .
j_gene: TRBJ2-1

CDR3aa: CASSSDYGQYF
CDR3nt: TGTGCCAGCAGCTCCGACTACGGGCAGTACTTC
abundance: .
v_gene: TRBV7-2
d_gene: .
j_gene: TRBJ2-7

CDR3aa: CASNRQANTEAFF
CDR3nt: TGTGCCAGCAACCGACAGGCCAACACTGAAGCTTTCTTT
abundance: .
v_gene: TRBV27
d_gene: .
j_gene: TRBJ1-1

CDR3aa: CAISETGLGSYEQYF
CDR3nt: TGTGCCATCAGTGAGACGGGACTAGGAAGCTACGAGCAGTACTTC
abundance: many
v_gene: TRBV10-3
d_gene: TRBD2
j_gene: TRBJ2-7

CDR3aa: CASSWGDTEAFF
CDR3nt: TGTGCCAGCAGCTGGGGGGACACTGAAGCTTTCTTT
abundance: large
v_gene: TRBV7-8
d_gene: .
j_gene: TRBJ1-1

CDR3aa: CASRRTGGAKYQPQHF
CDR3nt: TGTGCCAGCAGACGGACAGGGGGCGCGAAGTACCAGCCCCAGCATTTT
abundance: many
v_gene: TRBV28
d_gene: TRBD1
j_gene: TRBJ1-5

CDR3aa: CSAPAGANVLTF
CDR3nt: TGCAGTGCTCCCGCGGGGGCCAACGTCCTGACTTTC
abundance: medium-sized
v_gene: TRBV20-1
d_gene: .
j_gene: TRBJ2-6

CDR3aa: CASSTGSTSYQPQHF
CDR3nt: TGTGCCAGCAGCACTGGATCGACAAGTTATCAGCCCCAGCATTTT
abundance: .
v_gene: TRBV7-8
d_gene: .
j_gene: TRBJ1-5

CDR3aa: CSATETVRSYNSPLHF
CDR3nt: TGCAGTGCTACCGAGACGGTCCGCTCCTATAATTCACCCCTCCACTTT
abundance: many
v_gene: TRBV20-1
d_gene: .
j_gene: TRBJ1-6

CDR3aa: CASSVGERNSYEQYF
CDR3nt: TGTGCCAGCAGCGTAGGGGAGAGAAACTCCTACGAGCAGTACTTC
abundance: many
v_gene: TRBV9
d_gene: .
j_gene: TRBJ2-7

CDR3aa: CSARDYFRTGAEAFF
CDR3nt: TGCAGTGCTAGGGATTACTTCCGGACCGGCGCTGAAGCTTTCTTT
abundance: many
v_gene: TRBV20-1
d_gene: .
j_gene: TRBJ1-1

CDR3aa: CASSIGQSYEQHF
CDR3nt: TGTGCCAGCAGTATAGGACAGAGCTATGAGCAGCACTTC
abundance: .
v_gene: TRBV2
d_gene: .
j_gene: TRBJ2-7

CDR3aa: CASSLESRETQYF
CDR3nt: TGTGCCAGCAGTTTAGAATCCAGAGAGACCCAGTACTTC
abundance: many
v_gene: TRBV28
d_gene: .
j_gene: TRBJ2-5

CDR3aa: CASSDQGYEFTF
CDR3nt: TGTGCCAGCAGCGACCAGGGTTATGAGTTCACCTTC
abundance: many
v_gene: TRBV7-9
d_gene: .
j_gene: TRBJ1-2

CDR3aa: CSARDSAYEQHF
CDR3nt: TGCAGTGCTAGGGACTCCGCCTACGAGCAGCACTTC
abundance: .
v_gene: TRBV20-1
d_gene: .
j_gene: TRBJ2-7

CDR3aa: CASRSTGPSYEQYF
CDR3nt: TGCGCCAGCAGATCGACAGGGCCCTCCTACGAGCAGTACTTC
abundance: many
v_gene: TRBV5-1
d_gene: TRBD1
j_gene: TRBJ2-7

CDR3aa: CASSGGQGGYGYTF
CDR3nt: TGTGCCAGCAGCGGGGGACAGGGAGGCTATGGCTACACCTTC
abundance: .
v_gene: TRBV9
d_gene: TRBD1
j_gene: TRBJ1-2

CDR3aa: CSATPPLASRPPDTQYF
CDR3nt: TGCAGTGCTACCCCCCCCCTAGCGTCACGGCCTCCAGATACGCAGTATTTT
abundance: many
v_gene: TRBV20-1
d_gene: .
j_gene: TRBJ2-3

CDR3aa: CSADRGDTGANVLTF
CDR3nt: TGCAGTGCCGACAGGGGGGACACTGGGGCCAACGTCCTGACTTTC
abundance: .
v_gene: TRBV20-1
d_gene: TRBD1
j_gene: TRBJ2-6

CDR3aa: CASSGVQGYTEAFF
CDR3nt: TGTGCCAGCAGTGGCGTACAGGGGTACACTGAAGCTTTCTTT
abundance: few
v_gene: TRBV25-1
d_gene: TRBD1
j_gene: TRBJ1-1

CDR3aa: CASSPGRAGNTEAFF
CDR3nt: TGTGCCAGCAGCCCCGGGCGGGCAGGGAACACTGAAGCTTTCTTT
abundance: .
v_gene: TRBV7-2
d_gene: .
j_gene: TRBJ1-1